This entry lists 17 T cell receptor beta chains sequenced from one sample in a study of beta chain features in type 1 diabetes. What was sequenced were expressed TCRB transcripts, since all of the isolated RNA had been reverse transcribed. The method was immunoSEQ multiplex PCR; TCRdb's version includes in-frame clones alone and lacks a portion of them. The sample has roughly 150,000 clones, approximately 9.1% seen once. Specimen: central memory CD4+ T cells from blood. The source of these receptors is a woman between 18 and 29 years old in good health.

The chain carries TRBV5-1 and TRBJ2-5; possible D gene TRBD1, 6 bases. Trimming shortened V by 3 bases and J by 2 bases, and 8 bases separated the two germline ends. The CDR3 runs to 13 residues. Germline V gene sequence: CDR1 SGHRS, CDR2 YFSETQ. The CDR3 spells CASSSTGQETQYF. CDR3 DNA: TGCGCCAGCAGCTCGACAGGACAAGAGACCCAGTACTTC.

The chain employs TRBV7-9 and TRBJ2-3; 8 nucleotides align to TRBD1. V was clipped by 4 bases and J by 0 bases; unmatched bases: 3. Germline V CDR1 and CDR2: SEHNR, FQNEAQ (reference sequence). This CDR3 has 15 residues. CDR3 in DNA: TGTGCCAGCAGCTCGGACAGGGAAAGCACAGATACGCAGTATTTT. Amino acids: CASSSDRESTDTQYF. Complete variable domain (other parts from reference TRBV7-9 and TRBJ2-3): DTGVSQNPRHKITKRGQNVTFRCDPISEHNRLYWYRQTLGQGPEFLTYFQNEAQLEKSRLLSDRFSAERPKGSFSTLEIQRTEQGDSAMYLCASSSDRESTDTQYFGPGTRLTVL.

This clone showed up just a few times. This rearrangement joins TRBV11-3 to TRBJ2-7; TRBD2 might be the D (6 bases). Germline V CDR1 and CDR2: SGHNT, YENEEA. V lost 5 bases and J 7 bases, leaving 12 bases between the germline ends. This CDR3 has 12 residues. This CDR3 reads CASSPAGREQYF. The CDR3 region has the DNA TGTGCCAGCAGCCCCGCGGGGCGGGAGCAGTACTTC.

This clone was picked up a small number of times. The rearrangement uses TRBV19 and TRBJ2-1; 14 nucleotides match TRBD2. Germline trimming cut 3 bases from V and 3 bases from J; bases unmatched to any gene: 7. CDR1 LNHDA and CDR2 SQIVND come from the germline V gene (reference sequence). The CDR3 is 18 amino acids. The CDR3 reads CASSIRGTSGGYYNEQFF. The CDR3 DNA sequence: TGTGCCAGTAGTATCAGGGGGACTAGCGGGGGTTACTACAATGAGCAGTTCTTC.

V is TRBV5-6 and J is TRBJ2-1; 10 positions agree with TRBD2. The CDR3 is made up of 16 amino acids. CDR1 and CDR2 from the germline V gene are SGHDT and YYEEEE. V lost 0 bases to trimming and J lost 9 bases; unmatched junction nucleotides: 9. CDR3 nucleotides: TGTGCCAGCAGCTTGGGCCCAGCGGGGGGGCCGGGTGAGCAGTTCTTC. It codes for CASSLGPAGGPGEQFF. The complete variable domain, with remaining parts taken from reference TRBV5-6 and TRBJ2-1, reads DAGVTQSPTHLIKTRGQQVTLRCSPKSGHDTVSWYQQALGQGPQFIFQYYEEEERQRGNFPDRFSGHQFPNYSSELNVNALLLGDSALYLCASSLGPAGGPGEQFFGPGTRLTVL.

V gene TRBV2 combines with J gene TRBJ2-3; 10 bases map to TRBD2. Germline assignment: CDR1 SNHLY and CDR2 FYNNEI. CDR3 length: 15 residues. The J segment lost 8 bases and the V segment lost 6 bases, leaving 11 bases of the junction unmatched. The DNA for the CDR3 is TGTGCCAGCAGGGGCCTAGCGGGGGTAGAAGGTACGCAGTATTTT. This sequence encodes CASRGLAGVEGTQYF.

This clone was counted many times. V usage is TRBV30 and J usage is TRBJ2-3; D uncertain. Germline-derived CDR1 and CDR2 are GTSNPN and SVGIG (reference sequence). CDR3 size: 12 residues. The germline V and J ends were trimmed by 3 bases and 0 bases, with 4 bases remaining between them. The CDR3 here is CAWRTSTDTQYF. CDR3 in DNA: TGTGCCTGGAGGACTAGCACAGATACGCAGTATTTT.

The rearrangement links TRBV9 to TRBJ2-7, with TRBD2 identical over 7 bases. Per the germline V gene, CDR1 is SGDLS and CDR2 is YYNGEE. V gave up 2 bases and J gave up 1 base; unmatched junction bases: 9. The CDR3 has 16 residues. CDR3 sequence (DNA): TGTGCCAGCAGCGTCGGCGCTAGCGGCAGATCCTACGAGCAGTACTTC. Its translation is CASSVGASGRSYEQYF.

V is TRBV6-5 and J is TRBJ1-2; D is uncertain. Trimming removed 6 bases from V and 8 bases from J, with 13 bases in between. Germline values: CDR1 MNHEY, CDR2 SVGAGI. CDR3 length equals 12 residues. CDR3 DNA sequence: TGTGCCAGCAGCCCCCAGTCGGGGGGCTACACCTTC. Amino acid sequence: CASSPQSGGYTF.

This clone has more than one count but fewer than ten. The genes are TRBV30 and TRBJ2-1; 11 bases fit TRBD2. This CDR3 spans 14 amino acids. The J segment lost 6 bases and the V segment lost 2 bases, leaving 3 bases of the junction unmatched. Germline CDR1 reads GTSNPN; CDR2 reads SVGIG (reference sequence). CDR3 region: CAWSILAGGNEQFF. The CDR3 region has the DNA TGTGCCTGGAGTATCCTAGCGGGAGGCAATGAGCAGTTCTTC.

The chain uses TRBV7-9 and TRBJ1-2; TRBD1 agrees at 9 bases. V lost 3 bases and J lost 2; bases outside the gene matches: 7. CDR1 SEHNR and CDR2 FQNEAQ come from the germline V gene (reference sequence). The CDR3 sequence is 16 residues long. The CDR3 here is CASSFQPGQGNYGYTF. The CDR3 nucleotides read TGTGCCAGCAGCTTCCAACCGGGACAGGGAAACTATGGCTACACCTTC.

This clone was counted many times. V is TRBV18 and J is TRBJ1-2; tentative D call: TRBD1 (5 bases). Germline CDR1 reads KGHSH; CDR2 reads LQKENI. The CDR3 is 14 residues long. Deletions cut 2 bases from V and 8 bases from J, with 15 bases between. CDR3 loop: CASSPGAQQKGYTF. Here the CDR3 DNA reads TGTGCCAGCTCACCAGGGGCACAGCAGAAGGGCTACACCTTC.

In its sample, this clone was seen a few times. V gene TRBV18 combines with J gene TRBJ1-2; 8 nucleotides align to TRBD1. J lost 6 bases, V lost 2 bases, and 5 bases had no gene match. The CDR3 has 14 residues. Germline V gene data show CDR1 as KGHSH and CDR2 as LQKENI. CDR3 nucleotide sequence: TGTGCCAGCTCACCAGTGGACAGGGTTGATGGCTACACCTTC. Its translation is CASSPVDRVDGYTF.

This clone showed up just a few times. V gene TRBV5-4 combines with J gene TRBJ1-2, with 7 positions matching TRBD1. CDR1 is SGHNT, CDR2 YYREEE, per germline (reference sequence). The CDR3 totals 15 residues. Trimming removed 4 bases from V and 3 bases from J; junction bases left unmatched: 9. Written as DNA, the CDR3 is TGTGCCAGCAGCCCAGGACAGGCCGCTGACTATGGCTACACCTTC. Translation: CASSPGQAADYGYTF.

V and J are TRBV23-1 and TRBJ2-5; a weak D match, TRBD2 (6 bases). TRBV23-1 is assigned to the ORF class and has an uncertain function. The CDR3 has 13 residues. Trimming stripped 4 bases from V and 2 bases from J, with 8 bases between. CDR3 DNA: TGCGCCAGCAGTCCAGCGGGTCAAGAGACCCAGTACTTC. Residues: CASSPAGQETQYF.

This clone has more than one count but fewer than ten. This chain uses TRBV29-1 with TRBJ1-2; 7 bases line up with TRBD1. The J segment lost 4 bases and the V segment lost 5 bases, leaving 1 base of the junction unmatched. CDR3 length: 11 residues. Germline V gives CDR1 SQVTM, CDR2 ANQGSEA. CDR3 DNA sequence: TGCAGCGTTACAGGGGTCTATGGCTACACCTTC. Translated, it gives CSVTGVYGYTF.

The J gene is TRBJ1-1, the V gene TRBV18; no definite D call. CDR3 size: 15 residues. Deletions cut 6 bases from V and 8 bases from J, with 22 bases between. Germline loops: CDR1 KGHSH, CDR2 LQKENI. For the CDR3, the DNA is TGTGCCAGCTCCTTAGCAGCTATCTTGGGTCTAGAAGCTTTCTTT. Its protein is CASSLAAILGLEAFF. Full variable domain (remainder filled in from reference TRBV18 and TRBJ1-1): NAGVMQNPRHLVRRRGQEARLRCSPMKGHSHVYWYRQLPEEGLKFMVYLQKENIIDESGMPKERFSAEFPKEGPSILRIQQVVRGDSAAYFCASSLAAILGLEAFFGQGTRLTVV.